The 17 T cell receptor beta chains presented below share a single source sample, sequenced in a study of cytomegalovirus exposure and HLA in healthy donors. Vbeta (60) and Jbeta (13) primers were used in the PCR. TCRdb's table, derived via immunoSEQ multiplex PCR, lists solely in-frame clones and lacks some. Here the sample spans about 120,000 clones, 74% being singletons. Specimen: PBMCs. The receptors were gathered from a human donor in good health.

This clone showed up just a few times. The chain joins TRBV5-1 to TRBJ1-6, with D perhaps matching TRBD1 (6 bases). With 4 bases removed from V and 8 bases from J, the gap between germline ends came to 13 bases. This CDR3 is 14 amino acids long. CDR1 and CDR2 from the germline V gene are SGHRS and YFSETQ. CDR3 sequence reads: CASSVGQRDSPLHF. For the CDR3, the DNA is TGCGCCAGCAGCGTTGGACAGAGGGATTCACCCCTCCACTTT.

This clone came up a few times. V and J are TRBV28 and TRBJ2-7, with a tentative D call TRBD1 (5 bases). The CDR3 sequence is 15 residues long. Germline V lookup: CDR1 MDHEN, CDR2 SYDVKM. Trimming left V 6 bases short and J 0 bases short, with 15 bases between. This chain's CDR3 is CASRQTASDSYEQYF. The CDR3 DNA follows: TGTGCCAGCAGACAGACAGCCTCGGACTCCTACGAGCAGTACTTC.

The chain employs TRBV27 and TRBJ2-2, with 12 nucleotides matching TRBD2. The germline V gene has CDR1 MNHEY and CDR2 SMNVEV (reference sequence). This CDR3 has 18 amino acids. V lost 1 base and J lost 4; bases outside the gene matches: 7. The CDR3 sequence is CASSLFLAGGPPTGELFF. The CDR3 nucleotides are TGTGCCAGCAGTTTATTTCTAGCGGGAGGGCCACCCACCGGGGAGCTGTTTTTT.

Here the CDR3 DNA reads TGTGCCAGCAGCTTAGGGGCTGGGTCGGATACGCAGTATTTT. Translated: CASSLGAGSDTQYF. The chain uses TRBV7-2 and TRBJ2-3; D not resolved. CDR3 length: 14 residues. Germline values: CDR1 SGHTA, CDR2 FQGNSA. The V gene lost 1 base and the J gene lost 6 bases, with 11 bases spanning the gap.

The chain links TRBV6-1 to TRBJ1-6; no firm D call. The CDR3 contains 15 residues. V lost 8 bases and J lost 7, with 18 bases in between. The germline V gene encodes CDR1 MNHNS and CDR2 SASEGT. The CDR3, as DNA: TGTGCCAGCGTAATAGACTTTCGACCCAATTCACCCCTCCACTTT. Translating gives CASVIDFRPNSPLHF.

The chain has TRBV2 and TRBJ2-5; 9 bases agree with TRBD1. With V trimmed by 4 bases and J by 4 bases, 1 base remained unmatched. Germline V gene data show CDR1 as SNHLY and CDR2 as FYNNEI. CDR3 size: 13 residues. The CDR3 loop reads CASSAGQGETQYF. The CDR3 nucleotides are TGTGCCAGCAGTGCGGGACAGGGAGAGACCCAGTACTTC.

The chain has TRBV9 and TRBJ1-2; TRBD1 aligns across 10 bases. The V gene end was trimmed by 3 bases and the J gene end by 7 bases; junction bases not matched to a gene: 9. This CDR3 spans 15 amino acids. CDR1 SGDLS and CDR2 YYNGEE come from the germline V gene. DNA for the CDR3: TGTGCCAGCAGCGCGGGGGGGACAGGGGCGGCTGGCTACACCTTC. Protein product: CASSAGGTGAAGYTF.

The chain is built from TRBV4-2 and TRBJ2-7, with D tentatively TRBD2 (5 bases). Germline CDR1 is LGHNA and CDR2 is YNFKEQ. This CDR3 is built from 13 residues. Trimming cost V 1 base and J 7 bases, with 11 bases left between them. The CDR3 region has the DNA TGTGCCAGCAGCCAAGGATTGGAGCGGGAGCAGTACTTC. This codes for CASSQGLEREQYF.

The CDR3 coding sequence is TGTGCCAGCACGTCTCCCGGGACAGGGGGGTACGAGCAGTACTTC. Protein: CASTSPGTGGYEQYF. V and J are TRBV28 and TRBJ2-5; 11 bases align to TRBD1. The J call may be wrong; the DNA end is better matched by TRBJ2-7. Germline lookup yields CDR1 MDHEN and CDR2 SYDVKM. CDR3 length: 15 residues.

The chain uses TRBV4-2 and TRBJ1-6; no clear D gene. Germline CDR1 is LGHNA and CDR2 is YNFKEQ. The CDR3 consists of 16 residues. The V and J ends lost 1 base and 8 bases respectively, with 15 bases between them. CDR3 coding DNA: TGTGCCAGCAGCCAAGTTAGGCAGGCCCTGGATTCACCCCTCCACTTT. Protein product: CASSQVRQALDSPLHF.

The chain recombines TRBV7-2 with TRBJ2-1, with TRBD2 matching 7 bases. Per the germline V gene, CDR1 is SGHTA and CDR2 is FQGNSA. The CDR3 totals 14 residues. J gave up 7 bases and V 5 bases, and 8 bases lay outside the gene matches. CDR3 sequence (DNA): TGTGCCAGCAGCGCGGGAGTTCAATCAAATGAGCAGTTCTTC. It yields the protein CASSAGVQSNEQFF.

This chain connects TRBV25-1 to TRBJ1-2; the D is unclear. The V gene lost 5 bases and the J gene lost 8 bases, with 9 bases spanning the gap. Germline V gene data show CDR1 as MGHDK and CDR2 as SYGVNS. There are 11 residues in the CDR3. CDR3 protein: CASSSGRGYTF. The CDR3 DNA is TGTGCCAGCAGTTCGGGGAGAGGCTACACCTTC.

This clone has only a few counts. The J gene is TRBJ1-1, the V gene TRBV18; no clear D. Deletions cut 8 bases from V and 3 bases from J, with 13 bases between. The CDR3 totals 13 residues. The germline CDR1 and CDR2 sequences are KGHSH and LQKENI. DNA for the CDR3: TGTGCCAGCAGACGGGGTCCGGACACTGAAGCTTTCTTT. Encoded protein: CASRRGPDTEAFF.

V usage is TRBV11-2 and J usage is TRBJ1-4; TRBD1 is a possible D gene (5 bases). Germline V CDR1 and CDR2: SGHAT, FQNNGV. The CDR3 extends over 16 amino acids. The germline V and J ends were trimmed by 7 bases and 5 bases, with 20 bases remaining between them. This CDR3 reads CASMPRGGFTNEKLFF. The CDR3 DNA reads as TGTGCCAGCATGCCAAGGGGCGGCTTTACCAATGAAAAACTGTTTTTT.

The rearrangement joins TRBV30 to TRBJ1-5; 8 bases line up with TRBD1. CDR1 and CDR2 from the germline V gene are GTSNPN and SVGIG (reference sequence). This CDR3 is built from 15 residues. V trimming: 2 bases; J trimming: 1 base; junction bases outside the gene matches: 4. The CDR3 reads CAWSKDRGSNQPQHF. DNA for the CDR3: TGTGCCTGGAGTAAAGACAGGGGCAGCAATCAGCCCCAGCATTTT.

This rearrangement joins TRBV2 to TRBJ2-3; 10 positions agree with TRBD1. Germline V gives CDR1 SNHLY, CDR2 FYNNEI. Trimming cost V 2 bases and J 4 bases; bases outside gene matches: 6. CDR3 length: 16 residues. CDR3 sequence: CASSEKRTGGADTQYF. The CDR3 DNA reads as TGTGCCAGCAGTGAAAAAAGGACAGGGGGTGCAGATACGCAGTATTTT.

This clone was detected a few times. The rearrangement links TRBV10-2 to TRBJ1-5; the D gene is possibly TRBD1 (6 bases). Per germline, CDR1 WSHSY and CDR2 SAAADI. This CDR3 spans 15 amino acids. The V and J ends lost 10 bases and 1 base respectively, with 17 bases between them. CDR3 DNA: TGCGCCACCCTCTTCGACAGGACGAGCAATCAGCCCCAGCATTTT. It translates to CATLFDRTSNQPQHF.